A single sample is the source of the 21 T cell receptor beta chains below, sequenced in a study of monozygotic twins with inflammatory bowel disease. TCRdb reprocessed the 5' RACE reads and stores each CDR3 protein as one record, lacking DNA. The specimen's table records 170,000 or so distinct CDR3 sequences. Sequencing used blood. These TCRs come from a human donor with ulcerative colitis or Crohn's disease, or a healthy co-twin of an affected twin (not recorded which).

This chain uses TRBV20-1 with TRBJ2-1; TCRdb indicates TRBD2, and absent DNA this call remains unverified. This CDR3 has 15 amino acids. The V gene's germline CDR1 is DFQATT and CDR2 SNEGSKA (reference sequence). CDR3 sequence reads: CSAGPGGPSYNEQFF.

The V call is TRBV9, the J call TRBJ1-6. There are 15 residues in the CDR3. Germline V CDR1 and CDR2: SGDLS, YYNGEE. The CDR3 spells CASSSKGRAGSPLHF.

This chain uses TRBV5-5 with TRBJ1-1. Germline V gene data show CDR1 as SGHKS and CDR2 as YYEKEE (reference sequence). The CDR3 has 13 residues. CDR3 loop: CASSPSANTEAFF.

The V and J genes are TRBV7-9 and TRBJ1-1. CDR3 length: 13 residues. Germline loops: CDR1 SEHNR, CDR2 FQNEAQ (reference sequence). The CDR3 loop reads CASSLPGKTEAFF. The whole variable domain, remainder taken from reference TRBV7-9 and TRBJ1-1, is DTGVSQNPRHKITKRGQNVTFRCDPISEHNRLYWYRQTLGQGPEFLTYFQNEAQLEKSRLLSDRFSAERPKGSFSTLEIQRTEQGDSAMYLCASSLPGKTEAFFGQGTRLTVV.

This chain links TRBV20-1 with TRBJ1-3; as DNA is missing, the TRBD1 call by TCRdb cannot be tested. This CDR3 contains 16 residues. CDR1 and CDR2 from the germline V gene are DFQATT and SNEGSKA (reference sequence). The CDR3 here is CSASAGDERSGNTIYF.

The chain has TRBV20-1 and TRBJ1-5; TCRdb outputs TRBD1, but without DNA this stays unchecked. CDR3 length: 14 residues. CDR1 is DFQATT, CDR2 SNEGSKA, per germline (reference sequence). CDR3 residues: CSATGHYSNQPQHF.

This chain uses TRBV5-1 with TRBJ2-1; absent DNA, TCRdb's TRBD2 call cannot be checked. The CDR3 extends over 15 amino acids. CDR1 is SGHRS, CDR2 YFSETQ, per germline. The CDR3 protein is CASSHGLAGVNEQFF.

This rearrangement joins TRBV7-2 to TRBJ2-1; lacking DNA, the TRBD2 call made by TCRdb goes unchecked. This CDR3 comprises 15 residues. Germline values: CDR1 SGHTA, CDR2 FQGNSA. The CDR3 here is CASSPAGGSHNEQFF.

The chain recombines TRBV20-1 with TRBJ1-2; the TCRdb call, TRBD1, lacks DNA for checking. Germline lookup yields CDR1 DFQATT and CDR2 SNEGSKA (reference sequence). The CDR3 loop spans 13 amino acids. The CDR3 loop reads CSARPRNSYGYTF.

The J gene is TRBJ2-1, the V gene TRBV19; TCRdb indicates TRBD1, and absent DNA this call remains unverified. Germline CDR1 is LNHDA and CDR2 is SQIVND (reference sequence). The CDR3 contains 12 residues. CDR3 amino acids: CATRTGGLEQFF.

The chain links TRBV29-1 to TRBJ2-7; as DNA is missing, the TRBD1 call by TCRdb cannot be tested. Looked up from germline, CDR1 is SQVTM and CDR2 is ANQGSEA. The CDR3 has 12 residues. CDR3 sequence reads: CSVSGGNYEQYF.

The chain has TRBV7-2 and TRBJ1-1; absent DNA, TCRdb's TRBD1 call cannot be checked. The CDR3 has 15 amino acids. Germline-derived CDR1 and CDR2 are SGHTA and FQGNSA. The CDR3 sequence is CASSLAIGQGTEAFF.

The CDR3 spells CASREGLNVLTF. V usage is TRBV25-1 and J usage is TRBJ2-6. CDR3 length: 12 amino acids. CDR1 and CDR2 (germline): MGHDK, SYGVNS.

V gene TRBV29-1 combines with J gene TRBJ2-7; TCRdb's assignment of TRBD1 cannot be checked, as there is no DNA. The CDR3 consists of 12 residues. CDR1 is SQVTM, CDR2 ANQGSEA, per germline. The CDR3 loop is CTRGQGAGEQYF.

The chain carries TRBV12-3 or TRBV12-4 and TRBJ1-5. This CDR3 region has 12 residues. CDR3 sequence reads: CASRQNNQPQHF.

The CDR3 loop is CASSPHRQGAEQYF. V gene TRBV27 combines with J gene TRBJ2-7; TCRdb selects TRBD1, and the lack of DNA leaves this call unchecked. Germline assignment: CDR1 MNHEY and CDR2 SMNVEV (reference sequence). CDR3 length: 14 amino acids.

The chain combines TRBV21-1 with TRBJ2-1; the TRBD1 assignment by TCRdb is unverifiable without DNA. TRBV21-1 is noted as a pseudogene. The length of the CDR3 is 14 residues. This chain's CDR3 is CASSQESSYNEQFF.

V usage is TRBV15 and J usage is TRBJ2-2; the D call from TCRdb, TRBD1, cannot be confirmed without DNA. The CDR3 length is 15 residues. CDR1 LNHNV and CDR2 YYDKDF come from the germline V gene (reference sequence). CDR3 in amino acids: CATSREWQGTGELFF.

This chain joins TRBV20-1 and TRBJ2-1. In germline, CDR1 is DFQATT, CDR2 SNEGSKA (reference sequence). There are 14 residues in the CDR3. CDR3 amino acids: CSARPESSYNEQFF.

V is TRBV29-1 and J is TRBJ2-7; TCRdb gives TRBD1 as the D gene, but with no DNA this cannot be confirmed. The CDR3 loop spans 11 amino acids. The germline V gene has CDR1 SQVTM and CDR2 ANQGSEA. The CDR3 is CSVGTTYEQYF.

The J gene is TRBJ1-6, the V gene TRBV7-2. The CDR3 is 14 amino acids. Germline CDR1 and CDR2: SGHTA and FQGNSA. The CDR3 protein is CASTLGSYNSPLHF.